The present T cell receptor (beta chain) was sequenced within a study of T cells in tumors after PD-1 blockade. Study in general: No patient had prior checkpoint blockade, systemic immunosuppression, or radiotherapy within 4 weeks.

Study outcomes and limitations: Peripheral recruitment is suggested, as some novel exhausted tumor clones were in pre-treatment blood.

The table came from immunoSEQ multiplex PCR; TCRdb's copy has only in-frame clones and leaves some out. The repertoire holds just under 65,000 clones, 74% seen once, with about 4.4% in the top ten. V shed 0 bases and J shed 7 bases, with 15 bases lying between them. CDR1 is SQVTM and CDR2 is ANQGSEA in the germline V gene. This CDR3 is built from 14 residues. Tumor or blood genomic DNA was sequenced, with inputs of about 616 ng to 6,004 ng. About this clone: Its matching antigen is unknown.

This clonotype was obtained from a human donor with basal cell carcinoma. This sequence joins TRBV29-1 and TRBJ1-1, with no clear D. Specimen: PBMCs, collected after anti-PD-1 treatment. For the CDR3, the DNA is TGCAGCGTTGAAGATCCCCGCTGGGTAGGTGAAGCTTTCTTT. Translation gives CSVEDPRWVGEAFF.